This T cell receptor (beta chain) was retrieved from a study of shared clonotypes between healthy human individuals. The repertoire was sequenced with immunoSEQ multiplex PCR; TCRdb's copy has only in-frame clones and lacks some. The repertoire holds roughly 1,800,000 clones, with about 94% as singletons. Germline loops: CDR1 GTSNPN, CDR2 SVGIG (reference sequence). There are 16 residues in the CDR3. V lost 3 bases to trimming and J lost 4 bases, with 19 bases between them. Terminally differentiated effector memory CD45RA+ cells were excluded from the naive CD8 cells, which were CD45RO-negative and positively selected for CCR7.

The rearrangement uses TRBV30 and TRBJ1-5; D perhaps matches TRBD1 (5 bases). The receptor's source is a man between 18 and 35 years old in good health. The source material was naive CD8+ T cells sorted from blood. CDR3 residues: CAWSFKISGLNQPQHF. CDR3 nucleotide sequence: TGTGCCTGGAGCTTTAAGATATCGGGGCTAAATCAGCCCCAGCATTTT.